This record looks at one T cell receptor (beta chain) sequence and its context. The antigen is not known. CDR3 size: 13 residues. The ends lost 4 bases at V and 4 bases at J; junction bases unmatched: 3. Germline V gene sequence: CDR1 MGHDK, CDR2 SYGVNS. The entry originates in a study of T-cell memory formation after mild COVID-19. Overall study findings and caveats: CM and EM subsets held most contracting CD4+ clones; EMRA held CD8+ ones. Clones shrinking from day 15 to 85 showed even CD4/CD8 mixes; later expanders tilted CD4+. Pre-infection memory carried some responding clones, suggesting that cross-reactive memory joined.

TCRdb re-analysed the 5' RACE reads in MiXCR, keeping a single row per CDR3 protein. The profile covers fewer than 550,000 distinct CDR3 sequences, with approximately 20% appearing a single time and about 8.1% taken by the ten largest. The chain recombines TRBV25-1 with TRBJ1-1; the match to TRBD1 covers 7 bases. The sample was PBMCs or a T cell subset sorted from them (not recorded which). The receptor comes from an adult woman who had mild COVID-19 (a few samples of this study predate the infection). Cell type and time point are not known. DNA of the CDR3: TGTGCCAGCAGTGTAGGGGGCATCACTGAAGCTTTCTTT. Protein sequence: CASSVGGITEAFF. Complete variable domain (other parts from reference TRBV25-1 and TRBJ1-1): EADIYQTPRYLVIGTGKKITLECSQTMGHDKMYWYQQDPGMELHLIHYSYGVNSTEKGDLSSESTVSRIRTEHFPLTLESARPSHTSQYLCASSVGGITEAFFGQGTRLTVV.